The entry below gives a single TCR beta chain sequence along with its context. This sample was included in a study of cytomegalovirus exposure and HLA in healthy donors. This CDR3 region has 14 residues. The V gene end was trimmed by 4 bases and the J gene end by 2 bases; junction bases not matched to a gene: 5. Germline CDR1 is SGHRS and CDR2 is YFSETQ. Both 60 Vbeta primers and 13 Jbeta primers went into the PCR. Sequencing used immunoSEQ multiplex PCR; TCRdb keeps in-frame clones, though not all of them. Altogether around 40,000 clones are present, around 65% being singletons, with the ten largest covering around 8.7%.

This TCR was sampled from a human donor in good health. The chain has TRBV5-1 and TRBJ1-2; the match to TRBD1 covers 7 bases. The sample was PBMCs. The CDR3 coding sequence is TGCGCCAGCAGCCATCCGGGACAGAACTATGGCTACACCTTC. Encoded protein: CASSHPGQNYGYTF.